The 22 T cell receptor beta chains reported below all come from one sample, sequenced in a study of OX40 agonist ivuxolimab in advanced cancers. Clones were read by immunoSEQ multiplex PCR, and TCRdb kept only the in-frame ones, dropping some. Among tens of thousands of clones, around 91% were seen once, and the ten largest hold approximately 0.81%. The material sequenced was CD4+ or CD8+ T cells sorted from blood, taken in a trial of the OX40 agonist ivuxolimab. Receptor source: an adult with an advanced solid tumor such as melanoma, head and neck, liver or kidney cancer.

The rearrangement uses TRBV6-6 and TRBJ2-7, with 15 bases identical to TRBD2. The V and J ends lost 4 bases and 12 bases, in that order; junction bases with no gene match: 7. The germline V gene encodes CDR1 MNHNY and CDR2 SVGAGI (reference sequence). This CDR3 is 14 amino acids long. The DNA of the CDR3 is TGTGCCAGCAGTTCCGGGACTAGCGGGAGGATGAGGTACTTC. Translated: CASSSGTSGRMRYF.

In its sample, this clone was seen once. The chain carries TRBV18 and TRBJ1-1, with TRBD1 matching 10 bases. Trimming at V came to 5 bases and at J to 6 bases, leaving 6 bases not matched to a gene. CDR1 and CDR2 from the germline V gene are KGHSH and LQKENI. This CDR3 contains 14 residues. CDR3 in amino acids: CASSSDRGSSEAFF. The CDR3 DNA sequence: TGTGCCAGCTCATCGGACAGGGGGTCCTCTGAAGCTTTCTTT.

This clone showed up just once. The chain employs TRBV28 and TRBJ2-3; 7 bases map to TRBD2. The CDR3 spans 16 residues. Trimming removed 6 bases from V and 3 bases from J; junction bases left unmatched: 12. The germline gives CDR1 MDHEN, CDR2 SYDVKM. The CDR3 here is CASSRTSALGTDTQYF. The CDR3 nucleotides read TGTGCCAGCAGCCGTACTAGCGCCCTAGGGACAGATACGCAGTATTTT. The full variable domain, with the rest looked up from reference TRBV28 and TRBJ2-3, is DVKVTQSSRYLVKRTGEKVFLECVQDMDHENMFWYRQDPGLGLRLIYFSYDVKMKEKGDIPEGYSVSREKKERFSLILESASTNQTSMYLCASSRTSALGTDTQYFGPGTRLTVL.

The chain combines TRBV27 with TRBJ2-7; D might be TRBD1 (5 bases). Per germline, CDR1 MNHEY and CDR2 SMNVEV (reference sequence). Trimming removed 3 bases at V and 3 bases at J, with 9 bases between. This CDR3 comprises 13 residues. In DNA form, the CDR3 reads TGTGCCAGCAGTTTGAGGCAGGGCTACGAGCAGTACTTC. Translating gives CASSLRQGYEQYF.

This clone appeared a few times. The V and J genes are TRBV4-1 and TRBJ2-5; D is possibly TRBD2 (5 bases). Germline lookup yields CDR1 MGHRA and CDR2 YSYEKL. The ends were cut back, 4 bases at V and 5 bases at J, with 11 bases in the middle. The CDR3 covers 13 residues. The CDR3, as DNA: TGCGCCAGCAGCCGACTGGAGGTGGAGACCCAGTACTTC. Residues: CASSRLEVETQYF.

This clone was seen only a few times. The chain combines TRBV25-1 with TRBJ2-5, with a weak D call TRBD2 (6 bases). This CDR3 spans 14 amino acids. Trimming took 2 bases from V and 2 from J, leaving 9 bases between them. CDR1 and CDR2 (germline): MGHDK, SYGVNS. CDR3 loop: CASSEIAVQETQYF. CDR3 bases: TGTGCCAGCAGTGAAATAGCGGTACAAGAGACCCAGTACTTC.

This chain joins TRBV11-3 and TRBJ2-7; TRBD2 matches at 12 bases. This CDR3 contains 15 residues. V dropped 5 bases and J dropped 4; count of bases not matched to a gene: 6. CDR1 and CDR2 (germline): SGHNT, YENEEA. The CDR3 region is CASSPRLAGAYEQYF. The CDR3 coding sequence is TGTGCCAGCAGCCCTCGACTAGCGGGAGCTTACGAGCAGTACTTC.

The gene calls are TRBV7-2 and TRBJ2-7; weak D call: TRBD1 (6 bases). V was pared by 2 bases and J by 5 bases, with 13 bases between. The CDR3 contains 14 residues. The germline CDR1 and CDR2 sequences are SGHTA and FQGNSA. The CDR3 reads CASSLNQGSDEQYF. The DNA of the CDR3 is TGTGCCAGCAGCTTAAATCAGGGGTCAGACGAGCAGTACTTC.

The chain employs TRBV5-1 and TRBJ2-7; TRBD2 agrees at 14 bases. This CDR3 spans 18 amino acids. Germline assignment: CDR1 SGHRS and CDR2 YFSETQ. V shed 6 bases and J 0 bases; nucleotides not matched to a gene: 11. The CDR3: CASTLGTSGSSLSYEQYF. In nucleotides, the CDR3 is TGCGCCAGCACCCTAGGGACTAGCGGGAGCTCACTCTCCTACGAGCAGTACTTC.

The chain combines TRBV7-2 with TRBJ2-7; 8 nucleotides line up with TRBD1. CDR3 length equals 14 residues. V shed 3 bases and J 4 bases; nucleotides not matched to a gene: 5. Germline loops: CDR1 SGHTA, CDR2 FQGNSA. CDR3 bases: TGTGCCAGCAGCTTCTCCAGGGGGCGGTACGAGCAGTACTTC. It yields the protein CASSFSRGRYEQYF.

V and J are TRBV5-1 and TRBJ1-4; 12 bases are shared with TRBD1. Germline CDR1 SGHRS, CDR2 YFSETQ. The junction had 5 bases not matched to a gene; V was cut back by 3 bases and J by 8 bases. The CDR3 length is 15 residues. Written as DNA, the CDR3 is TGCGCCAGCAGCTCGGGACAGGGGGCGGGAGAAAAACTGTTTTTT. This encodes CASSSGQGAGEKLFF.

The chain couples TRBV30 to TRBJ2-1, with D perhaps TRBD1 (5 bases). The CDR3 totals 13 residues. From germline, CDR1 is GTSNPN and CDR2 SVGIG (reference sequence). V was pared by 0 bases and J by 8 bases, with 11 bases between. CDR3 sequence reads: CAWSVQARDEQFF. CDR3 nucleotides: TGTGCCTGGAGTGTACAGGCTCGGGATGAGCAGTTCTTC.

The chain is built from TRBV23-1 and TRBJ2-7; 8 bases match TRBD1. TRBV23-1 is an ORF, with its function uncertain. CDR3 length: 15 amino acids. The V segment lost 4 bases and the J segment 7 bases; nucleotides outside the gene matches: 12. CDR3 sequence reads: CASSPPGTGHQEQYF. Here the CDR3 DNA reads TGCGCCAGCAGTCCCCCCGGGACAGGACATCAGGAGCAGTACTTC.

This rearrangement joins TRBV11-3 to TRBJ2-3; 8 nucleotides align to TRBD1. CDR1 SGHNT and CDR2 YENEEA come from the germline V gene. V was pared by 4 bases and J by 2 bases, with 5 bases of the junction left unmatched. This CDR3 region has 15 residues. The CDR3 coding sequence is TGTGCCAGCAGCTCAGGGGGCGTAACCACAGATACGCAGTATTTT. The encoded protein is CASSSGGVTTDTQYF.

The chain joins TRBV21-1 to TRBJ1-2. TRBV21-1 is recorded as a pseudogene. The CDR3 has 14 amino acids. The CDR3 reads CASSKEGGGYGYTF. In DNA form, the CDR3 reads TGTGCCAGCAGCAAAGAGGGGGGTGGCTATGGCTACACCTTC.

The V gene is TRBV21-1, the J gene TRBJ2-7; TRBD2 was called by the table and not checked on the DNA. TRBV21-1 constitutes a pseudogene. The CDR3 is 15 amino acids. CDR3 in DNA: TGTGCCAGCAGCAAAAGGATTAGCGGGAACTACGAGCAGTACTTC. It translates to CASSKRISGNYEQYF.

The chain uses TRBV2 and TRBJ2-7; 10 positions match TRBD2. CDR3 length equals 15 residues. Germline V gene data show CDR1 as SNHLY and CDR2 as FYNNEI. V trimming: 6 bases; J trimming: 3 bases; junction bases outside the gene matches: 8. CDR3 sequence: CASRDSSGRYYEQYF. The CDR3 DNA sequence: TGTGCCAGCAGGGATTCTAGCGGGAGATACTACGAGCAGTACTTC. Full variable domain (rest looked up from reference TRBV2 and TRBJ2-7): EPEVTQTPSHQVTQMGQEVILRCVPISNHLYFYWYRQILGQKVEFLVSFYNNEISEKSEIFDDQFSVERPDGSNFTLKIRSTKLEDSAMYFCASRDSSGRYYEQYFGPGTRLTVT.

This chain links TRBV2 with TRBJ2-7; TRBD1 agrees at 10 bases. Unmatched junction bases numbered 3, after V lost 5 bases and J lost 2 bases. Germline CDR1 reads SNHLY; CDR2 reads FYNNEI. This CDR3 spans 14 amino acids. The CDR3 sequence: CASSTDRGTYEQYF. Here the CDR3 DNA reads TGTGCCAGCAGTACGGACAGGGGGACCTACGAGCAGTACTTC. Variable domain in full (rest from reference TRBV2 and TRBJ2-7): EPEVTQTPSHQVTQMGQEVILRCVPISNHLYFYWYRQILGQKVEFLVSFYNNEISEKSEIFDDQFSVERPDGSNFTLKIRSTKLEDSAMYFCASSTDRGTYEQYFGPGTRLTVT.

DNA for the CDR3: TGTGCCAGCAGCCCCCACGCGGGAGCTCGGTGGGATACGCAGTATTTT. Its translation: CASSPHAGARWDTQYF. The V gene is TRBV21-1, the J gene TRBJ2-3; TRBD2 is the table's D call and was not checked against the DNA. TRBV21-1 constitutes a pseudogene. CDR3 size: 16 residues.

This chain links TRBV7-2 with TRBJ2-7, with D tentatively TRBD2 (5 bases). Trimming took off 5 bases at V and 3 bases at J, with 14 bases between the two ends. The CDR3 totals 14 residues. Germline V lookup: CDR1 SGHTA, CDR2 FQGNSA. The CDR3 sequence is CASSPMAGLYEQYF. The CDR3 DNA is TGTGCCAGCAGCCCCATGGCGGGCCTCTACGAGCAGTACTTC.

This chain uses TRBV11-3 with TRBJ2-1; D ambiguous. Trimming pared 1 base from V and 11 bases from J, leaving 15 bases between. Germline values: CDR1 SGHNT, CDR2 YENEEA. The CDR3 is 14 amino acids. CDR3 DNA sequence: TGTGCCAGCAGCTTAGGGGCTACCATATTAAAGCAGTTCTTC. Its translation: CASSLGATILKQFF.

This sequence joins TRBV7-3 and TRBJ2-7; no firm D call. CDR3 length equals 13 residues. The germline V gene has CDR1 SGHTA and CDR2 FQGTGA. Trimming took off 5 bases at V and 1 base at J, with 9 bases between the two ends. Here the CDR3 reads CASSLGESYEQYF. The CDR3 DNA follows: TGTGCCAGCAGCCTCGGCGAGTCCTACGAGCAGTACTTC.